This is a list of T cell receptor beta chains from one sample in a study of OX40 agonist ivuxolimab in advanced cancers. The protocol was immunoSEQ multiplex PCR, while the TCRdb copy is restricted to in-frame clones and leaves out a portion. The sample lists around 70,000 clones, roughly 90% occurring once. The sequencing here drew on CD4+ or CD8+ T cells sorted from blood, taken in a trial of the OX40 agonist ivuxolimab. All receptors come from an adult with an advanced solid tumor such as melanoma, head and neck, liver or kidney cancer. Both conserved end residues are part of each CDR3. A D gene is named only where the DNA matches it firmly.

J: TRBJ1-1; D: -; V: TRBV18; DNA: TGTGCCAGCTCACTATCGGTCGAGAACACTGAAGCTTTCTTT; CDR3: CASSLSVENTEAFF
J: TRBJ2-7; D: -; V: TRBV6-1; DNA: TGTGCCAGCAGTCCTGGACAGATCTACGAGCAGTACTTC; CDR3: CASSPGQIYEQYF
J: TRBJ2-7; D: TRBD1; V: TRBV5-4; DNA: TGTGCCAGCAGCTTAGGCCCTGGGGACAGGCGGTACGAGCAGTACTTC; CDR3: CASSLGPGDRRYEQYF
J: TRBJ1-2; D: -; V: TRBV6-1; DNA: TGTGCCAGCAGTGATCAGGCCTATGGCTACACCTTC; CDR3: CASSDQAYGYTF
J: TRBJ2-3; D: -; V: TRBV21-1; DNA: TGTGCCAGCAGCCTCTTAGGACAGGGGGTCACAGATACGCAGTATTTT; CDR3: CASSLLGQGVTDTQYF
J: TRBJ2-1; D: -; V: TRBV7-2; DNA: TGTGCCAGCAGCGACCGCAAAGGAGCCTACAATGAGCAGTTCTTC; CDR3: CASSDRKGAYNEQFF
J: TRBJ2-3; D: TRBD2; V: TRBV10-1; DNA: TGCGCCAGCAGTGGAGCTAGCGGGAAGGCAGATACGCAGTATTTT; CDR3: CASSGASGKADTQYF
J: TRBJ2-2; D: -; V: TRBV7-8; DNA: TGTGCCAGCACCCAGGCTTCGGGCCCCGGGGAGCTGTTTTTT; CDR3: CASTQASGPGELFF
J: TRBJ2-1; D: TRBD2; V: TRBV4-1; DNA: TGCGCCAGCAGCCATCGGACTAGCGAACTTACCAATGAGCAGTTCTTC; CDR3: CASSHRTSELTNEQFF
J: TRBJ1-2; D: -; V: TRBV6-1; DNA: TGTGCCAGCAGTGAAGCGCTAAGCGATGGTGGCTATGGCTACACCTTC; CDR3: CASSEALSDGGYGYTF